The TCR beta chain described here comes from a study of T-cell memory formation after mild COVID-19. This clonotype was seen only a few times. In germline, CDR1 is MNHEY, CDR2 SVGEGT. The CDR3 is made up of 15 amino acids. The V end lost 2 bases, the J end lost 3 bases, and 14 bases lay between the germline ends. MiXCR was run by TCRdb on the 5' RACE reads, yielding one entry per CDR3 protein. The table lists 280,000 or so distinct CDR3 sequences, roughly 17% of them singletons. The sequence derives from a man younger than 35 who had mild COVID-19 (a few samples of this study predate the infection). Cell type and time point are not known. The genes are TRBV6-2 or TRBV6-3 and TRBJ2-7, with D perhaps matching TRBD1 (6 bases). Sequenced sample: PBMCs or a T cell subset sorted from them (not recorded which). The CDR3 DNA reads TGTGCCAGCAGTTACACGGGCAGGGGAAACTACGAGCAGTACTTC. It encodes CASSYTGRGNYEQYF.